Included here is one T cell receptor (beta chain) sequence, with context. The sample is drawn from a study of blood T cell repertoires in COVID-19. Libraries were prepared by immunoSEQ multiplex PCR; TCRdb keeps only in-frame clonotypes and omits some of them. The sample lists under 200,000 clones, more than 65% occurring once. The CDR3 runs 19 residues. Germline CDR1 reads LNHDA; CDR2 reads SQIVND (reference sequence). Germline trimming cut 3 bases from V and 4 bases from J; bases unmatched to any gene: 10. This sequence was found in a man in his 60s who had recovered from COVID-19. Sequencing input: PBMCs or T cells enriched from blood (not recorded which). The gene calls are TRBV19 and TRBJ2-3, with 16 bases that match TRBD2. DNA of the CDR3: TGTGCCAGTAGTATCGTACCCGGGGGACTAGCGGGAGGGCCAGATACGCAGTATTTT. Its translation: CASSIVPGGLAGGPDTQYF.